These T cell receptor beta chains were read from a single sample in a study of shared clonotypes between healthy human individuals. Sequencing was performed with immunoSEQ multiplex PCR; in TCRdb, only in-frame clones are kept and a portion is missing. In the table there are 600,000 to 750,000 clones, 72% of which are singletons. Input material: memory CD4+ T cells sorted from blood. All receptors come from a woman in her twenties or thirties in good health. Both conserved end residues are trimmed from each CDR3. Size is omitted from some rows. Given values are once, few, many or a class for expanded clones.

clone_size	cdr3_length	v_call	j_call	cdr3_aa
few	12	TRBV7-9	TRBJ1-1	ASSQPPVNTEAF
.	15	TRBV4-1	TRBJ1-2	ASSQNVGQGANYGYT
.	14	TRBV7-9	TRBJ1-3	ASSLGDGGYENTIY
.	12	TRBV5-1	TRBJ1-1	ASSLGTSVHEAF
few	12	TRBV6-6	TRBJ2-7	ASSLLGQGYEQY
.	11	TRBV28	TRBJ1-2	ASGSEPSSGYT
.	11	TRBV14	TRBJ2-5	ASSQGDVRAQY
once	10	TRBV28	TRBJ2-3	AGQGGADTQY
.	12	TRBV2	TRBJ1-5	ASSEADFNQPQH
once	12	TRBV6-1	TRBJ1-5	ASTGTGGSQPQH
.	13	TRBV27	TRBJ2-1	ASTRSGRTGNEQF
once	11	TRBV6-5	TRBJ1-1	ASSYSVNTEAF
few	10	TRBV2	TRBJ1-1	ASSGTGVEAF
.	13	TRBV6-5	TRBJ2-1	ASRSKFSSYNEQF
few	12	TRBV7-2	TRBJ2-1	ASSSIRGYSEQF
.	14	TRBV18	TRBJ1-1	ASSPFTGETNTEAF
many	13	TRBV5-1	TRBJ2-3	ASRMGGVDTDTQY
.	13	TRBV27	TRBJ2-7	ASSLSPSGVYEQY
.	12	TRBV11-1	TRBJ2-7	ASSASLPSYEQY
.	10	TRBV30	TRBJ2-3	AWSVGTDTQY
.	16	TRBV28	TRBJ2-3	ASSFPVAGLTSTDTQY
.	12	TRBV27	TRBJ2-1	ASSSSHRANEQF
.	11	TRBV5-4	TRBJ2-5	ASSLPDQETQY
few	11	TRBV2	TRBJ2-1	ASSEAFGGRQF
.	18	TRBV4-1	TRBJ2-1	ASSQLRRTSGRAGYNEQF
.	13	TRBV19	TRBJ2-5	ASRVRGRQEETQY
.	13	TRBV7-9	TRBJ2-2	ASSPIAGDVGELF
.	12	TRBV11-2	TRBJ1-1	ASSRQGSGTEAF
.	13	TRBV5-1	TRBJ1-1	ASERREIGNTEAF
once	13	TRBV19	TRBJ2-1	ASSNSRVGYNEQF
.	11	TRBV18	TRBJ1-1	ASSADWNTEAF
.	12	TRBV7-9	TRBJ2-7	ASSMGLAGYEQY
once	12	TRBV29-1	TRBJ2-5	SVGGLAGVETQY
few	15	TRBV18	TRBJ2-3	ASSPPVLAGPTDTQY
.	12	TRBV7-9	TRBJ2-5	ASSLSERGETQY
.	16	TRBV5-1	TRBJ2-3	ASSSQGLAGLLTDTQY
.	13	TRBV5-1	TRBJ2-5	ASSLSQAGSETQY
.	13	TRBV7-6	TRBJ2-2	ASSTSGRHTGELF
.	16	TRBV15	TRBJ2-5	ATSSDPRLAGGQETQY
many	11	TRBV5-1	TRBJ2-7	ASSLDLTGEQY
.	11	TRBV6-1	TRBJ1-3	ASSPVVVDTIY
.	13	TRBV27	TRBJ2-7	ASSTTSPGSYEQY
few	12	TRBV5-8	TRBJ1-4	ASSSGQGYEKLF
few	16	TRBV11-2	TRBJ1-4	ASSFRDRGVGGHEKLF
few	11	TRBV29-1	TRBJ2-7	SAGDGRLNEQY
.	13	TRBV27	TRBJ2-1	ASSLGPVSYNEQF
.	10	TRBV29-1	TRBJ1-5	SVAGADQPQH
.	13	TRBV11-3	TRBJ2-5	ASSLGNAEQETQY
.	9	TRBV2	TRBJ1-5	ATGEGSPQH
once	12	TRBV18	TRBJ2-7	ASSPIRDTNEQY
many	14	TRBV6-6	TRBJ1-5	ASSQTGDSSNQPQH
.	12	TRBV5-1	TRBJ1-2	ASSPGRVGEGYT
once	10	TRBV2	TRBJ2-1	ASTAQGFEQF
.	12	TRBV5-1	TRBJ1-2	ASSLDPVSYGYT